Listed below are T cell receptor beta chains from one sample, sequenced in a study of shared T cell receptors in the human thymus. Here immunoSEQ multiplex PCR was the method, and the copy in TCRdb shows in-frame clones only, minus some. Of 640,000 or so clones listed, around 87% were seen once; the top ten hold roughly 0.0089%. The data were also submitted as part of a second study, on human thymus T cells.

The sample was thymocytes. The receptors originated from a boy under three years old with a congenital heart defect. Each CDR3 is given with its conserved first and last residue. D genes are given only for firm matches. The size of a clone is reported for some rows only, either as once, few or many, or as a class for expanded clones.

len	abundance	d_gene	v_gene	j_gene	CDR3aa	CDR3nt
16	NA	NA	TRBV7-9	TRBJ2-1	CASSLVCGDVYNEQFF	TGTGCCAGCAGCTTAGTTTGCGGGGACGTTTACAATGAGCAGTTCTTC
16	NA	TRBD1	TRBV5-6	TRBJ1-2	CASSLARGRQGDGYTF	TGTGCCAGCAGCTTGGCCCGGGGTCGACAGGGGGATGGCTACACCTTC
18	NA	NA	TRBV27	TRBJ2-7	CASSLSLPSRGGNYEQYF	TGTGCCAGCAGTCTCTCCCTTCCATCCCGAGGGGGTAACTACGAGCAGTACTTC
18	NA	TRBD2	TRBV14	TRBJ2-3	CASSLTRPPRGGTDTQYF	TGTGCCAGCAGCCTAACGCGTCCGCCGCGGGGGGGCACAGATACGCAGTATTTT
15	NA	NA	TRBV28	TRBJ1-6	CASSLVQGSNSPLHF	TGTGCCAGCAGTTTAGTCCAGGGTAGTAACTCACCCCTCCACTTT
17	NA	TRBD2	TRBV11-2	TRBJ2-3	CASSKRRTSGSTDTQYF	TGTGCCAGCAGCAAACGACGGACTAGCGGTAGCACAGATACGCAGTATTTT
15	NA	NA	TRBV5-1	TRBJ2-3	CASSLGANHTDTQYF	TGCGCCAGCAGCTTGGGGGCTAACCACACAGATACGCAGTATTTT
15	NA	NA	TRBV2	TRBJ2-7	CASTDPLMSTYEQYF	TGTGCCAGCACTGACCCCTTGATGAGTACCTACGAGCAGTACTTC
16	NA	TRBD2	TRBV6-6	TRBJ2-7	CASSYRASGHSYEQYF	TGTGCCAGCAGTTACAGGGCTAGCGGACACTCCTACGAGCAGTACTTC
13	NA	NA	TRBV27	TRBJ2-3	CASSPLYTDTQYF	TGTGCCAGCAGTCCCCTATACACAGATACGCAGTATTTT
15	NA	NA	TRBV5-1	TRBJ2-1	CASSLGDKFGHEQFF	TGCGCCAGCAGCTTGGGGGACAAATTCGGCCATGAGCAGTTCTTC
13	NA	NA	TRBV6-5	TRBJ1-1	CAVMGRLNTEAFF	TGTGCCGTCATGGGGCGTCTGAACACTGAAGCTTTCTTT
14	NA	NA	TRBV6-5	TRBJ1-6	CASSWPQPGSPLHF	TGTGCCAGCAGTTGGCCTCAACCAGGTTCACCCCTCCACTTT
16	once	NA	TRBV6-5	TRBJ2-1	CASSSHPERRRHEQFF	TGTGCCAGCAGTTCCCATCCCGAGCGGCGGAGGCATGAGCAGTTCTTC
16	NA	NA	TRBV27	TRBJ2-1	CASRPKVQGPYNEQFF	TGTGCCAGCAGGCCGAAGGTACAGGGTCCCTACAATGAGCAGTTCTTC
12	once	NA	TRBV19	TRBJ1-2	CASLNWRQGYTF	TGTGCCAGTCTGAACTGGAGGCAGGGCTACACCTTC
14	NA	TRBD1	TRBV6-5	TRBJ1-2	CASSVQGADYGYTF	TGTGCCAGCAGTGTACAGGGGGCGGACTATGGCTACACCTTC
17	NA	NA	TRBV14	TRBJ1-1	CASSQVGSRGRTSEAFF	TGTGCCAGCAGCCAAGTTGGTTCGCGGGGGCGAACGTCTGAAGCTTTCTTT
16	NA	TRBD2	TRBV5-1	TRBJ2-5	CASSLEAGVFQETQYF	TGCGCCAGCAGCTTGGAAGCGGGGGTATTCCAAGAGACCCAGTACTTC
19	NA	TRBD2	TRBV7-9	TRBJ2-1	CASSLASTSGSPLYNEQFF	TGTGCCAGCAGCTTAGCGAGCACTAGCGGGAGCCCCCTCTACAATGAGCAGTTCTTC
21	NA	NA	TRBV15	TRBJ2-3	CATSRSQPGRDRGKNTDTQYF	TGTGCCACCAGCAGATCCCAACCCGGACGGGACCGGGGGAAGAACACAGATACGCAGTATTTT
12	NA	NA	TRBV6-1	TRBJ1-2	CASPPGTPPGTF	TGTGCATCTCCCCCAGGGACACCTCCTGGAACCTTC